This T cell receptor (beta chain) was retrieved from a study of prognosis after radiotherapy for stage I lung cancer. About the study: About seven patients had tumors that were squamous cell carcinoma, and about a dozen had adenocarcinoma. Radiotherapy preceded distant metastases in several patients (median approximately seven months); over 12 showed no significant progression.

Template was genomic DNA; TCR beta CDR3 amplified in two multiplex PCR rounds. With primers specific to each TRBV and TRBJ gene, the first-round PCR was performed. TCRdb processed the multiplex PCR reads anew with MiXCR; each CDR3 protein has one entry. The sample records roughly 32,000 distinct CDR3 sequences, over 40% being singletons. Peripheral blood was collected in volumes of approximately 6 milliliters at each of two time points. The CDR3 spans 13 residues. Germline V gives CDR1 DFQATT, CDR2 SNEGSKA (reference sequence). Deletions cut 2 bases from V and 7 bases from J, with 12 bases between. The chain links TRBV20-1 to TRBJ1-3; D uncertain. The origin of this receptor is a donor aged 50 or older with non-small cell lung cancer. The specimen was PBMCs, collected before or after stereotactic body radiation therapy (not recorded which). This CDR3 reads CSARSPWMNTIYF. In DNA form, the CDR3 reads TGCAGTGCTAGAAGCCCATGGATGAACACCATATATTTT.